The entry that follows covers one T cell receptor (beta chain) sequence. The data were taken from a study of blood T cell repertoires in COVID-19. At the level of the study: COVID-19 samples, acute and convalescent, were from the United States, Italy and Spain.

Sequenced by immunoSEQ multiplex PCR; TCRdb stores in-frame clones only, minus some. The sample records over 250,000 clones, 83% being singletons. CDR1 is SGHTA and CDR2 is FQGNSA in the germline V gene. The CDR3 contains 17 residues. The V gene lost 2 bases and the J gene lost 7 bases, with 23 bases spanning the gap. Source material: peripheral blood. The clonotype was recovered from a woman aged 45 to 65 who had recovered from COVID-19. V is TRBV7-2 and J is TRBJ2-5, with D possibly TRBD2 on 5 matching bases. CDR3 region: CASSLTGPSPSGRTQYF. Here the CDR3 DNA reads TGTGCCAGCAGCTTAACCGGACCGTCCCCCAGCGGAAGGACCCAGTACTTC.